Detailed here is one T cell receptor (beta chain). The repertoire was sequenced with immunoSEQ multiplex PCR; TCRdb's copy has only in-frame clones and lacks some. This sample carries some 5,000 clones, about four fifths of them seen once, and the ten largest clones take around 2.6%. Time point denoted: 2015-2016 season, 7 days after influenza vaccination. Blood volume per time point ranged from about 35 to 110 mL. This sample was included in a study of follicular helper T cells after annual influenza vaccination. Study as a whole: Some donors were sampled over the 2013-2014, 2014-2015 and 2015-2016 vaccinations.

The V and J ends lost 0 bases and 2 bases respectively, with 7 bases between them. This CDR3 has 14 residues. The germline V gene encodes CDR1 LNHNV and CDR2 YYDKDF (reference sequence). The specimen was CXCR5+ CD38- circulating T follicular helper cells from blood, collected 7 days after influenza vaccination. Subset noted: circulating Tfh, non-naive CD4+CXCR5+PD-1+ (ICOS+CD38+ or ICOS-CD38-). The TCR comes from an adult who received the influenza vaccine. The chain carries TRBV15 and TRBJ1-1; D is unclear. CDR3 amino acids: CATSREVDNTEAFF. CDR3 coding DNA: TGTGCCACCAGCAGAGAGGTAGACAACACTGAAGCTTTCTTT. Using reference TRBV15 and TRBJ1-1 for the parts outside the CDR3, the full variable domain is DAMVIQNPRYQVTQFGKPVTLSCSQTLNHNVMYWYQQKSSQAPKLLFHYYDKDFNNEADTPDNFQSRRPNTSFCFLDIRSPGLGDTAMYLCATSREVDNTEAFFGQGTRLTVV.